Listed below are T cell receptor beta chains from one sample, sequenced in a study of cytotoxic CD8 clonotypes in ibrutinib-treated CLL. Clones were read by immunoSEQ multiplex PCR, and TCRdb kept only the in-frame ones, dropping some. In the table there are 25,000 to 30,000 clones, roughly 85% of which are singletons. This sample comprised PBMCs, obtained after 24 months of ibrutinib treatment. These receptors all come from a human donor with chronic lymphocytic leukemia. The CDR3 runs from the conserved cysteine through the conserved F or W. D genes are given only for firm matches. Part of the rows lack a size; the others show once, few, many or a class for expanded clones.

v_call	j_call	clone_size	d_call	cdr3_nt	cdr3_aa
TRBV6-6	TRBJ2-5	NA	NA	TGTGCCAGCACCTACGGGGGGCCCGGGTACCAAGAGACCCAGTACTTC	CASTYGGPGYQETQYF
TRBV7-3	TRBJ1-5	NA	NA	TGTGCCAGCAGCCTAAAGGGGGGCTCGCCCCAGCATTTT	CASSLKGGSPQHF
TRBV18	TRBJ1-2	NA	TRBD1	TGTGCCAGCTCACGCCGGGACAGGGAACACTATGGCTACACCTTC	CASSRRDREHYGYTF
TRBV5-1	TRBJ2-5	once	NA	TGCGCCAGCAGCTTGGAACTTTCCAAGTACCAAGAGACCCAGTACTTC	CASSLELSKYQETQYF
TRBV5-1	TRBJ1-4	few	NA	TGCGCCAGCAGCTTGGGGGGCGGCTCACAATTGGGAAAACTGTTTTTT	CASSLGGGSQLGKLFF
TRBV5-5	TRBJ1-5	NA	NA	TGTGCCAGCAGCTTGAGTCAGGAGGATAGCGGGAGCCCTAGCAATCAGCCCCAGCATTTT	CASSLSQEDSGSPSNQPQHF
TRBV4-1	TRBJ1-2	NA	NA	TGCGCCAGCAGCCAAGAGGGGCGGTATGGCTACACCTTC	CASSQEGRYGYTF
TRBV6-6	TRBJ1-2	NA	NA	TGTGCCAGCACCCAGACGGGGGGCGTGAACTATGGCTACACCTTC	CASTQTGGVNYGYTF
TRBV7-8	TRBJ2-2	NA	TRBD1	TGTGCCAGCAGCCGATTGACAGGGGTGGGCGGGGAGCTGTTTTTT	CASSRLTGVGGELFF
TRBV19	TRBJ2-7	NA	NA	TGTGCCAGTAGGAAAACAGGAGCCTACGAGCAGTACTTC	CASRKTGAYEQYF
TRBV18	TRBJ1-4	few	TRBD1	TGTGCCAGCTCGCGGACAGGAGCCTTAGGGAATGAAAAACTGTTTTTT	CASSRTGALGNEKLFF
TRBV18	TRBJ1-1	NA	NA	TGTGCCAGCTCACCAGGAATTGCAGGAGATGAAGCTTTCTTT	CASSPGIAGDEAFF
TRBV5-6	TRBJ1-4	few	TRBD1	TGTGCCAGCAGCTCCACGACAGGGGGTTTGGGTAATGAAAAACTGTTTTTT	CASSSTTGGLGNEKLFF
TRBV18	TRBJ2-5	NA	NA	TGTGCCAGCTCACTTGATGAGACCCAGTACTTC	CASSLDETQYF
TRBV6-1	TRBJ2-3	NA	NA	TGTGCCAGCAGTCCTGGAGTTGCTCATACGCAGTATTTT	CASSPGVAHTQYF
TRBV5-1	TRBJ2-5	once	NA	TGCGCCAGCAGCCGGGGGGCGAGAGAAAAAGAGACCCAGTACTTC	CASSRGAREKETQYF
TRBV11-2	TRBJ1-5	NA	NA	TGTGCCAGCAGCTTAGGAGTCGGACACCTACCCCAGCATTTT	CASSLGVGHLPQHF
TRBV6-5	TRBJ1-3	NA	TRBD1	TGTGCCAGCAGCCGACAGGGGCAAGCTGGAAACACCATATATTTT	CASSRQGQAGNTIYF
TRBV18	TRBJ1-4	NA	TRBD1	TGTGCCAGCTCACCTCTTCAGGGACAGGGTGAAAAACTGTTTTTT	CASSPLQGQGEKLFF
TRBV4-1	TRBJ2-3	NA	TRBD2	TGCGCCAGCAGCCAAGATTCCCGGGGGGGCTTGAATACGCAGTATTTT	CASSQDSRGGLNTQYF
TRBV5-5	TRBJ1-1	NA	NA	TGTGCCAGCAGCTTGGCTCAGGCGAACACTGAAGCTTTCTTT	CASSLAQANTEAFF
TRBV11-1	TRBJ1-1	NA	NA	TGTGCCAGCAGCTTTAGTCCCAGCCCGAACACTGAAGCTTTCTTT	CASSFSPSPNTEAFF
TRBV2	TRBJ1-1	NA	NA	TGTGCCAGCAGTGTTGAGGCTGAAGCTTTCTTT	CASSVEAEAFF
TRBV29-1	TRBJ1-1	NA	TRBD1	TGCAGCGTAGATACAGGGGTGAACACTGAAGCTTTCTTT	CSVDTGVNTEAFF
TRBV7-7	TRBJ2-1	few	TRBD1	TGTGCTAGCAGTCCAGGACAGGGGGCAAACAATGAGCAGTTCTTC	CASSPGQGANNEQFF
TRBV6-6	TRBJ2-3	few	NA	TGTGCCAGCAGTTACTCGCGACCGATTAACACAGATACGCAGTATTTT	CASSYSRPINTDTQYF
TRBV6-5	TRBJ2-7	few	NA	TGTGCCAGCAGTTCTACACTGTTAGACAGCACCTACGAGCAGTACTTC	CASSSTLLDSTYEQYF
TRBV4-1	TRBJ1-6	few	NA	TGCGCCAGCAGCCAAGAGTCAGGGGCGCGGAATTCACCCCTCCACTTT	CASSQESGARNSPLHF